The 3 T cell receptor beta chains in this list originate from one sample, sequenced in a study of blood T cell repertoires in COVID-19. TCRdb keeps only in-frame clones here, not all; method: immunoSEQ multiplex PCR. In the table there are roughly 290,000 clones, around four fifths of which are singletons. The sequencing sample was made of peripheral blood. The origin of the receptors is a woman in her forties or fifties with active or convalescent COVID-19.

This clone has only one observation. The CDR3 nucleotides read TGTGCCAGCTCACCATTTCGTAGCACAGATACGCAGTATTTT. Translating gives CASSPFRSTDTQYF. This sequence joins TRBV18 and TRBJ2-3; no firm D call. Trimming took off 2 bases at V and 0 bases at J, with 6 bases between the two ends. In germline, CDR1 is KGHSH, CDR2 LQKENI. The CDR3 is made up of 14 amino acids.

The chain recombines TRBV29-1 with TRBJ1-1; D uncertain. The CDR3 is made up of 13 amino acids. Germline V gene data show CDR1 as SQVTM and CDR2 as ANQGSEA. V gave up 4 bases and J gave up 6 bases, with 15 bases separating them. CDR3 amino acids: CSVGIRPGAEAFF. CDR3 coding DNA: TGCAGCGTTGGGATCCGGCCCGGGGCTGAAGCTTTCTTT.

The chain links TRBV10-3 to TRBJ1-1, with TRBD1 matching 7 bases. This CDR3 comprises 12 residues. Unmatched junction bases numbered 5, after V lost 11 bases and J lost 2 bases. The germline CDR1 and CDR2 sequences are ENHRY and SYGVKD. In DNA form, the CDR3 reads TGTGCCGCTCAGGGGGATAACACTGAAGCTTTCTTT. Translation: CAAQGDNTEAFF.